These 24 T cell receptor beta chains were sequenced from one sample in a study of spatial heterogeneity in lung cancer. Time point indicated: sample taken at primary tumor resection. Material for sequencing was whole RNA from tumor, nontumor lung or frozen PBMC, left unsorted. MiXCR, applied by TCRdb to the 5' RACE reads, yields one record per CDR3 protein. The sample has 36,000 or so distinct CDR3 sequences, 4% to 6% seen once. The source material was PBMCs, sampled at surgery. These receptor sequences come from a female donor with early-stage non-small cell lung cancer.

In this sample, this clonotype turned up many times. The genes are TRBV9 and TRBJ2-1; 8 nucleotides line up with TRBD2. Trimming removed 4 bases from V and 4 bases from J; junction bases left unmatched: 7. This CDR3 comprises 15 residues. Germline CDR1 and CDR2: SGDLS and YYNGEE. The chain's CDR3 is CASSRAAGGYNEQFF. The CDR3, as DNA: TGTGCCAGCAGCCGCGCGGCGGGGGGATACAATGAGCAGTTCTTC.

This clonotype was found a few times. J is TRBJ2-1 and V is TRBV2, with 8 positions matching TRBD2. The CDR3 runs to 18 residues. The germline V gene has CDR1 SNHLY and CDR2 FYNNEI. Losses at the gene ends were 7 bases for V and 3 bases for J; bases not matched to a gene: 17. The CDR3 nucleotides read TGTGCCAGCAAACTTTCACTTTTCGGGACTAGAGGCTACAATGAGCAGTTCTTC. It encodes CASKLSLFGTRGYNEQFF.

This clonotype came up many times. The chain uses TRBV7-9 and TRBJ2-3; 8 bases match TRBD2. CDR1 and CDR2 from the germline V gene are SEHNR and FQNEAQ (reference sequence). V dropped 5 bases and J dropped 3; count of bases not matched to a gene: 10. This CDR3 has 16 residues. This CDR3 is CASSPPGGRTTDTQYF. The CDR3 DNA is TGTGCCAGCAGCCCGCCGGGGGGGAGGACTACAGATACGCAGTATTTT.

This clonotype appeared many times. CDR3 in DNA: TGTGCCAGCAGCATTTCCCGGGCAGCAACTAATGAAAAACTGTTTTTT. Its protein is CASSISRAATNEKLFF. V and J are TRBV28 and TRBJ1-4; D remains ambiguous. The CDR3 has 16 residues. Per the germline V gene, CDR1 is MDHEN and CDR2 is SYDVKM. V was clipped by 6 bases and J by 0 bases, with 14 bases between them.

A remark on this clonotype: This may be a read error, as it is one base from a much larger clone. The gene calls are TRBV5-1 and TRBJ2-2; possible D gene TRBD1, 5 bases. The CDR3 length is 15 residues. Germline values: CDR1 SGHRS, CDR2 YFSETQ. The CDR3 DNA reads TGCACCAGCAGCAACGAACGCAGGGACACCGGGGAGCTGTTTTTT. The encoded protein is CTSSNERRDTGELFF.

This clonotype was picked up many times. The V gene is TRBV6-5, the J gene TRBJ1-5; 7 bases align to TRBD1. With 6 bases clipped from V and 4 bases from J, the junction kept 0 bases outside the gene matches. Germline lookup yields CDR1 MNHEY and CDR2 SVGAGI. The CDR3 totals 12 residues. The CDR3 nucleotides read TGTGCCAGCAGACAGGGGAATCAGCCCCAGCATTTT. It specifies CASRQGNQPQHF.

This clonotype was seen many times. This chain uses TRBV19 with TRBJ2-2; D gene unclear. Germline CDR1 and CDR2: LNHDA and SQIVND (reference sequence). Trimming pared 5 bases from V and 7 bases from J, leaving 14 bases between. CDR3 length equals 14 residues. The CDR3 DNA reads TGTGCCAGTAGTGATAACGCAGGTAGCGGGGAGCTGTTTTTT. As protein: CASSDNAGSGELFF.

This clonotype was detected ten times or more. V usage is TRBV12-3 or TRBV12-4 and J usage is TRBJ2-5; D might be TRBD1 (6 bases). V was cut by 4 bases and J by 7 bases, with 13 bases left in between. The CDR3 spans 13 residues. This CDR3 reads CASSSDRRTTQYF. The DNA for the CDR3 is TGTGCCAGCAGTTCGGACAGACGGACGACCCAGTACTTC.

This clonotype was seen ten or more times. The V and J genes are TRBV6-1 and TRBJ1-5, with 9 bases matching TRBD1. The J segment lost 7 bases and the V segment lost 6 bases, leaving 10 bases of the junction unmatched. CDR3 length: 15 residues. CDR1 MNHNS and CDR2 SASEGT come from the germline V gene. The chain's CDR3 is CASRGLTGGSQPQHF. CDR3 sequence (DNA): TGTGCCAGCAGGGGACTTACAGGGGGCAGCCAGCCCCAGCATTTT.

This clonotype has a count of ten or more. The chain combines TRBV4-2 with TRBJ2-1; TRBD2 matches 12 bases. The CDR3 is 15 residues long. The V gene's germline CDR1 is LGHNA and CDR2 YNFKEQ. J was trimmed by 12 bases and V by 1 base; bases with no gene match: 7. The CDR3 region is CASSQGRTSGVGQFF. CDR3 bases: TGTGCCAGCAGCCAAGGAAGGACTAGCGGGGTCGGGCAGTTCTTC.

There are many counts of this clonotype. The chain couples TRBV4-1 to TRBJ2-2, with D hard to call. The length of the CDR3 is 13 residues. Germline CDR1 reads MGHRA; CDR2 reads YSYEKL. V lost 1 base to trimming and J lost 7 bases, with 7 bases between them. CDR3 sequence: CASSQGTYGELFF. The DNA for the CDR3 is TGCGCCAGCAGCCAAGGGACCTACGGGGAGCTGTTTTTT.

This clonotype has a count of ten or more. CDR3 bases: TGTGCCAGCAGCCCTCGTTTTGGCACCGGGGAGCTGTTTTTT. Residues: CASSPRFGTGELFF. V gene TRBV7-9 combines with J gene TRBJ2-2; D not resolved. This CDR3 is 14 amino acids long. V lost 5 bases to trimming and J lost 4 bases, with 11 bases between them. Germline V gives CDR1 SEHNR, CDR2 FQNEAQ (reference sequence). Supplemented by reference TRBV7-9 and TRBJ2-2, the full variable domain reads DTGVSQNPRHKITKRGQNVTFRCDPISEHNRLYWYRQTLGQGPEFLTYFQNEAQLEKSRLLSDRFSAERPKGSFSTLEIQRTEQGDSAMYLCASSPRFGTGELFFGEGSRLTVL.

This clonotype was counted at least ten times. The genes are TRBV28 and TRBJ2-7; D is uncertain. The V and J ends lost 3 bases and 6 bases respectively, with 3 bases between them. The CDR3 sequence is 10 residues long. Per germline, CDR1 MDHEN and CDR2 SYDVKM. CDR3 in DNA: TGTGCCAGCAGTTTGGGCGAGCAGTACTTC. Its translation: CASSLGEQYF.

This clonotype has a handful of counts. The V gene is TRBV19, the J gene TRBJ1-2, with a tentative D call TRBD1 (5 bases). V was shortened by 2 bases and J by 4 bases, with 17 bases between the two germline ends. Germline-derived CDR1 and CDR2 are LNHDA and SQIVND (reference sequence). The CDR3 runs to 16 residues. The CDR3 region is CASSIPGGGDVYGYTF. The CDR3 coding sequence is TGTGCCAGTAGTATACCCGGCGGAGGGGATGTCTATGGCTACACCTTC.

DNA for the CDR3: TGCGCCAGCAGCTTGGAAACATATTCCTACGAGCAGTACTTC. Protein: CASSLETYSYEQYF. The chain has TRBV5-1 and TRBJ2-7; no clear D gene. Germline-derived CDR1 and CDR2 are SGHRS and YFSETQ. This CDR3 has 14 amino acids. Between the trimmed V and J ends, which lost 0 bases and 1 base, there was a span of 8 bases.

This clonotype was seen many times. The J gene is TRBJ2-7, the V gene TRBV14, with D perhaps TRBD1 (6 bases). V gave up 1 base and J gave up 6 bases, with 16 bases separating them. Germline V gene data show CDR1 as SGHDN and CDR2 as FVKESK. This CDR3 has 15 amino acids. The CDR3 sequence: CASSQVPEWGREQYF. The CDR3 region has the DNA TGTGCCAGCAGCCAAGTTCCCGAGTGGGGGCGCGAGCAGTACTTC.

This clonotype was found many times. The gene calls are TRBV19 and TRBJ1-2; D gene unclear. The CDR3 is 13 residues long. The V gene's germline CDR1 is LNHDA and CDR2 SQIVND (reference sequence). Trimming left V 6 bases short and J 6 bases short, with 14 bases between. DNA of the CDR3: TGTGCCAGTAGCCCGGCCATTTGGGATGGCTACACCTTC. Amino acids: CASSPAIWDGYTF.

This clonotype was counted at least ten times. This rearrangement joins TRBV11-2 to TRBJ1-1; TRBD1 might be the D (5 bases). CDR3 size: 13 residues. Trimming shortened V by 5 bases and J by 4 bases, and 11 bases separated the two germline ends. The germline gives CDR1 SGHAT, CDR2 FQNNGV. In DNA form, the CDR3 reads TGTGCCAGCAGCCGGCAAAGGGGCACTGAAGCTTTCTTT. Amino acids: CASSRQRGTEAFF.

In this sample, this clonotype turned up many times. V is TRBV7-2 and J is TRBJ2-1; D gene uncertain. Germline V gives CDR1 SGHTA, CDR2 FQGNSA. The CDR3 is 13 residues long. V lost 5 bases and J lost 7, with 12 bases in between. The CDR3 bases are TGTGCCAGCAGCCAGCCCTTCAGGAATGAGCAGTTCTTC. Amino acid sequence: CASSQPFRNEQFF.

This clonotype was counted ten times or more. The chain has TRBV11-2 and TRBJ2-3; TRBD2 aligns across 14 bases. Germline V CDR1 and CDR2: SGHAT, FQNNGV. This CDR3 is built from 19 residues. Trimming took 4 bases from V and 0 from J; bases not matched to a gene: 9. CDR3 DNA sequence: TGTGCCAGCAGCTCTTTAGGGACTAGCGGGAGTCTAAGCACAGATACGCAGTATTTT. Its translation is CASSSLGTSGSLSTDTQYF.

This clonotype occurred many times. V usage is TRBV3-1 and J usage is TRBJ2-3; D not resolved. The CDR3 has 14 amino acids. Germline V lookup: CDR1 LGHDT, CDR2 YNNKEL (reference sequence). Trimming took 3 bases from V and 5 from J, leaving 12 bases between them. For the CDR3, the DNA is TGTGCCAGCAGCCAGTTTCTCTTAGGAGATACGCAGTATTTT. Protein: CASSQFLLGDTQYF.

The sample holds many counts of this clonotype. V and J are TRBV12-3 or TRBV12-4 and TRBJ2-7, with 11 bases matching TRBD1. The V gene end was trimmed by 3 bases and the J gene end by 5 bases; junction bases not matched to a gene: 6. There are 15 residues in the CDR3. The CDR3 region has the DNA TGTGCCAGCAGTTTTAGGACAGGGGGCGCGGACGAGCAGTACTTC. Translated, it gives CASSFRTGGADEQYF.

This clonotype has a count of ten or more. The genes are TRBV28 and TRBJ1-4; a weak D match, TRBD1 (5 bases). Germline V lookup: CDR1 MDHEN, CDR2 SYDVKM. The ends were cut back, 6 bases at V and 0 bases at J, with 14 bases in the middle. This CDR3 region has 16 residues. Written as DNA, the CDR3 is TGTGCCAGCAGGCGCCGACAGATCCCAACTAATGAAAAACTGTTTTTT. It specifies CASRRRQIPTNEKLFF.

This clonotype showed up many times. The rearrangement links TRBV24-1 to TRBJ1-5; D not certain. The V end was cut by 7 bases, the J end by 0 bases, with 12 bases between. Germline lookup yields CDR1 KGHDR and CDR2 SFDVKD. CDR3 length: 15 amino acids. DNA of the CDR3: TGTGCCACCAGGACCGAGGTTAATAGCAATCAGCCCCAGCATTTT. Its protein product is CATRTEVNSNQPQHF.